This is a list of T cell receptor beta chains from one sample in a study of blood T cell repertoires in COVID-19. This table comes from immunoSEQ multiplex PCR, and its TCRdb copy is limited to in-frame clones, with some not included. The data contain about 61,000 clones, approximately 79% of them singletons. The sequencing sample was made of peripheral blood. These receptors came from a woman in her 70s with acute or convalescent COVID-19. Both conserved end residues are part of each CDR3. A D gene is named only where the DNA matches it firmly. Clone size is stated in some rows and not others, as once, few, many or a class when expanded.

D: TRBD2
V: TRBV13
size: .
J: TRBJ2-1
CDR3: CASSSRGGIFDEQFF
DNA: TGTGCCAGCAGCTCCCGGGGGGGTATATTCGATGAGCAGTTCTTC

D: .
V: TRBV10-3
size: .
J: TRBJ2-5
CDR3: CAISEEERTAQETQYF
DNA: TGTGCCATCAGTGAGGAGGAGCGGACGGCACAAGAGACCCAGTACTTC

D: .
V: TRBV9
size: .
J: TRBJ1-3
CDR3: CASSVGSWGNTIYF
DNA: TGTGCCAGCAGCGTAGGGAGTTGGGGAAACACCATATATTTT

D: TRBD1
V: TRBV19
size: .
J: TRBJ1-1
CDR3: CASSILRGTGYTEAFF
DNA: TGTGCCAGTAGTATATTAAGGGGGACAGGGTACACTGAAGCTTTCTTT

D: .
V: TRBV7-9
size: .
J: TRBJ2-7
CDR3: CASISLAGAHYEQYF
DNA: TGTGCCAGCATCTCGTTGGCGGGGGCACACTACGAGCAGTACTTC

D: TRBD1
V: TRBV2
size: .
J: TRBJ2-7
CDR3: CASRVDRGRDEQYF
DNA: TGTGCCAGCAGGGTAGACAGGGGGCGGGACGAGCAGTACTTC

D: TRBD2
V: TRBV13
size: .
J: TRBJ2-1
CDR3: CASSGHRLALEQFF
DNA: TGTGCCAGCAGCGGTCATCGACTAGCTCTTGAGCAGTTCTTC

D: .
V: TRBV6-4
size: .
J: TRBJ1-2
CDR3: CASSDSPTAGLNYGYTF
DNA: TGTGCCAGCAGTGACTCCCCGACGGCAGGGTTGAACTATGGCTACACCTTC

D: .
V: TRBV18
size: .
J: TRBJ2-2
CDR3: CASSPGLQNTGELFF
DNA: TGTGCCAGCTCACCAGGGCTGCAGAACACCGGGGAGCTGTTTTTT

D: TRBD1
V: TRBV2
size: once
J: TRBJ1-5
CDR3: CASRPDRGNNQPQHF
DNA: TGTGCCAGCAGACCGGACAGGGGAAACAATCAGCCCCAGCATTTT

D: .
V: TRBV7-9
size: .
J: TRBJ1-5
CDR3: CASSPPGTQNQPQHF
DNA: TGTGCCAGCAGCCCGCCCGGGACACAAAATCAGCCCCAGCATTTT

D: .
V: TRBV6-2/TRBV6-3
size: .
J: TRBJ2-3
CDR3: CASSQNLGMADTQYF
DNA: TGTGCCAGCAGTCAAAATCTAGGAATGGCAGATACGCAGTATTTT

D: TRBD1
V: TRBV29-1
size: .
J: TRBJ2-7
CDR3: CSVGGRDRYEQYF
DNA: TGCAGCGTTGGGGGCCGGGACAGGTACGAGCAGTACTTC

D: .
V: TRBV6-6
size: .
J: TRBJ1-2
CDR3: CASSRPMDGYTF
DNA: TGTGCCAGCAGCAGGCCGATGGATGGCTACACCTTC

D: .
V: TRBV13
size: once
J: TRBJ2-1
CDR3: CASSMRSSYNEQFF
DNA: TGTGCCAGCAGCATGAGGAGCTCCTACAATGAGCAGTTCTTC

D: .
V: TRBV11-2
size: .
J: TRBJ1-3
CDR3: CASSLKGSGNTIYF
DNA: TGTGCCAGCAGCTTAAAAGGTAGCGGAAACACCATATATTTT

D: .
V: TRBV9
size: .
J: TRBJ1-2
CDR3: CASSDWGGANYGYTF
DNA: TGTGCCAGCAGCGATTGGGGAGGAGCTAACTATGGCTACACCTTC

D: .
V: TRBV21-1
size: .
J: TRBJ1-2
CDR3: CASSTWTKCYGYTF
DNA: TGTGCCAGCAGCACTTGGACAAAATGCTATGGCTACACCTTC

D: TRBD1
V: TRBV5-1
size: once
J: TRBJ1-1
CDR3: CASSGTAFTEAFF
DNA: TGCGCCAGCAGCGGGACAGCTTTCACTGAAGCTTTCTTT

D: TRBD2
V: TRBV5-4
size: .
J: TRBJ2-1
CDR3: CASSSTSGGAENEQFF
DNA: TGTGCCAGCAGCTCCACCAGCGGGGGGGCGGAGAATGAGCAGTTCTTC

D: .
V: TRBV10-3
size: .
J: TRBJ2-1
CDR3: CAISLDRGGSSYNEQFF
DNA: TGTGCCATCAGCCTCGACAGGGGCGGGAGCTCCTACAATGAGCAGTTCTTC

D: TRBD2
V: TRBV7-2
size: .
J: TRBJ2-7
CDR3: CASSFPGGREQYF
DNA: TGTGCCAGCAGCTTCCCGGGGGGGCGGGAGCAGTACTTC

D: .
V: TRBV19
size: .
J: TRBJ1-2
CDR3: CASTDPGWKIGYTF
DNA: TGTGCCAGTACCGACCCAGGGTGGAAAATTGGCTACACCTTC

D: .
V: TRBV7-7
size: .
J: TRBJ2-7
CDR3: CASSLFGGEQYF
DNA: TGTGCCAGCAGCTTATTCGGGGGCGAGCAGTACTTC

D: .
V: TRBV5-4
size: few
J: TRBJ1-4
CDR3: CASSLALGEKLFF
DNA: TGTGCCAGCAGCTTGGCCTTGGGCGAAAAACTGTTTTTT

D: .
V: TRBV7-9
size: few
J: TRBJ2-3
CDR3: CASSLWLGTPDTQYF
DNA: TGTGCCAGCAGCTTATGGTTAGGGACACCAGATACGCAGTATTTT

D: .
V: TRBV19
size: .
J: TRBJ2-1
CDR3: CASRPRWRGGDNEQFF
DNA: TGTGCCAGTAGGCCCCGATGGAGGGGGGGGGACAATGAGCAGTTCTTC

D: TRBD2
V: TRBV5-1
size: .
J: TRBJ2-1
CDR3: CASSAGALGNEQFF
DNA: TGCGCCAGCTCAGCGGGGGCCCTCGGAAATGAGCAGTTCTTC

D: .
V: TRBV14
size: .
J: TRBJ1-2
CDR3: CASSHLTGKGDGGYTF
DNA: TGTGCCAGCAGCCACCTTACGGGGAAGGGGGATGGCGGCTACACCTTC

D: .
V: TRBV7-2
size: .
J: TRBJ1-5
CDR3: CASSLASGGGQPQHF
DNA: TGTGCCAGCAGCTTAGCCTCGGGGGGGGGTCAGCCCCAGCATTTT

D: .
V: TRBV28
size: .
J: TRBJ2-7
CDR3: CASSMSGQYYEQYF
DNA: TGTGCCAGCAGTATGTCGGGTCAGTACTACGAGCAGTACTTC

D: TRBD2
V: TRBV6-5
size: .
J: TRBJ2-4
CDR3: CASSFREGAKNIQYF
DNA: TGTGCCAGCAGCTTCAGGGAGGGAGCCAAAAACATTCAGTACTTC

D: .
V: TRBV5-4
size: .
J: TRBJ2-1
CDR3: CASSRGSRGSYNEQFF
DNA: TGTGCCAGCAGCCGCGGATCACGGGGCTCCTACAATGAGCAGTTCTTC

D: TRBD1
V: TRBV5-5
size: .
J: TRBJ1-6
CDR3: CASSGTADSPLHF
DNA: TGTGCCAGCAGCGGGACAGCCGATTCACCCCTCCACTTT

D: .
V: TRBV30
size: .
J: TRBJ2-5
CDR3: CAWSVRGETQYF
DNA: TGTGCCTGGAGTGTACGGGGTGAGACCCAGTACTTC

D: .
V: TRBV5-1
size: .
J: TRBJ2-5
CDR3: CASRERGAQETQYF
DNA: TGCGCCAGCCGAGAACGGGGGGCTCAAGAGACCCAGTACTTC

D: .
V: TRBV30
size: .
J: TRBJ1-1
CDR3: CAWSPTREAFF
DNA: TGTGCCTGGAGTCCAACACGTGAAGCTTTCTTT

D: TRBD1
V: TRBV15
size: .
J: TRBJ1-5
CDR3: CATSRGDRDSNQPQHF
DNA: TGTGCCACCAGCAGAGGGGACAGAGATAGCAATCAGCCCCAGCATTTT

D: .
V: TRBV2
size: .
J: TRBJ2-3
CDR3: CASSVMTDTQYF
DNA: TGTGCCAGCAGTGTTATGACAGATACGCAGTATTTT